A single sample is the source of the 21 T cell receptor beta chains below, sequenced in a study of HIV-infected patients and healthy controls. The repertoire came from unfractionated whole blood and reflected all unsorted peripheral T cells. Alpha and beta constant-region primers primed reverse transcription of around 500 ng RNA. Alpha and beta chain libraries were made separately by chain-specific third strand synthesis with multiplexing indices. TCRdb reprocessed the 5' RACE reads via MiXCR and lists one record per CDR3 protein. The table has 10,000 or so distinct CDR3 sequences, 8% seen once. Sequences were obtained from blood. Receptor source: an adult in good health.

Relative to its sample, this clonotype is medium-sized. V usage is TRBV11-1 and J usage is TRBJ2-1; D tentatively fits TRBD1 or TRBD2 (5 bases each). Per germline, CDR1 SGHAT and CDR2 FQDESV (reference sequence). Trimming pared 1 base from V and 5 bases from J, leaving 12 bases between. The CDR3 is 15 amino acids. In DNA, the CDR3 is TGTGCCAGCAGCTTAGGAGTTTGGGGGAACAATGAGCAGTTCTTC. Translated: CASSLGVWGNNEQFF. Together with reference TRBV11-1 and TRBJ2-1, the CDR3 gives the full variable domain: EAEVAQSPRYKITEKSQAVAFWCDPISGHATLYWYRQILGQGPELLVQFQDESVVDDSQLPKDRFSAERLKGVDSTLKIQPAELGDSAMYLCASSLGVWGNNEQFFGPGTRLTVL.

This clonotype is labeled as medium-sized. J is TRBJ1-5 and V is TRBV11-2, with unresolved D. This CDR3 comprises 17 residues. The V gene lost 1 base and the J gene lost 6 bases, with 19 bases spanning the gap. CDR1 is SGHAT and CDR2 is FQNNGV in the germline V gene. The CDR3 loop reads CASSLGFTVPIPQPQHF. DNA for the CDR3: TGTGCCAGCAGCTTAGGCTTCACAGTCCCAATTCCTCAGCCCCAGCATTTT.

In this sample, this clonotype turned up many times. The rearrangement uses TRBV6-5 and TRBJ1-1; TRBD1 matches 8 bases. The CDR3 has 15 residues. CDR1 and CDR2 (germline): MNHEY, SVGAGI. The V gene end was trimmed by 4 bases and the J gene end by 6 bases; junction bases not matched to a gene: 10. The DNA for the CDR3 is TGTGCCAGCAGTTCGCGGACAGGGAGGGGGCCTGAAGCTTTCTTT. Its protein product is CASSSRTGRGPEAFF.

This clonotype was seen ten or more times. The chain employs TRBV4-2 and TRBJ2-2; D is unclear. Germline V gene data show CDR1 as LGHNA and CDR2 as YNFKEQ. The CDR3 extends over 16 amino acids. V lost 0 bases to trimming and J lost 1 base, with 9 bases between them. The chain's CDR3 is CASSQDLNRNTGELFF. The CDR3 nucleotides are TGTGCCAGCAGCCAAGATCTCAACAGGAACACCGGGGAGCTGTTTTTT.

As DNA, the CDR3 is TGCAGTGCTAGTAGGAGCGGGGGGGCTCGGGATACGCAGTATTTT. It is translated as CSASRSGGARDTQYF. This rearrangement joins TRBV20-1 to TRBJ2-3; 10 positions match TRBD2. Germline CDR1 is DFQATT and CDR2 is SNEGSKA (reference sequence). V lost 3 bases to trimming and J lost 6 bases; unmatched junction nucleotides: 9. The CDR3 contains 15 residues.

This clonotype qualifies as medium-sized. The chain combines TRBV7-9 with TRBJ1-1; 7 bases align to TRBD1. The CDR3 length is 15 residues. From germline, CDR1 is SEHNR and CDR2 FQNEAQ (reference sequence). The ends lost 5 bases at V and 6 bases at J; junction bases unmatched: 12. For the CDR3, the DNA is TGTGCCAGCAGCCCCGACACTCAAACAGGGGCTGAAGCTTTCTTT. Its protein is CASSPDTQTGAEAFF.

In its sample, this clonotype is medium-sized. The chain combines TRBV4-2 with TRBJ1-1; D is undetermined. Germline CDR1 LGHNA, CDR2 YNFKEQ. The CDR3 runs to 13 residues. The germline V and J ends were trimmed by 0 bases and 11 bases, with 13 bases remaining between them. The chain's CDR3 is CASSQDAARRAFF. CDR3 DNA: TGTGCCAGCAGCCAAGATGCGGCCCGGCGGGCTTTCTTT.

This clonotype came up a few times. CDR3 nucleotide sequence: TGTGCCAGCAGCTTAGTCGACGGCGATAATTCACCCCTCCACTTT. As protein: CASSLVDGDNSPLHF. The chain combines TRBV7-8 with TRBJ1-6, with D unclear. Germline-derived CDR1 and CDR2 are SGHVS and FQNEAQ. Trimming shortened V by 1 base and J by 5 bases, and 9 bases separated the two germline ends. The CDR3 loop spans 15 amino acids.

The sample holds a few counts of this clonotype. This sequence joins TRBV19 and TRBJ1-5; 7 bases fit TRBD1. Germline V gene data show CDR1 as LNHDA and CDR2 as SQIVND (reference sequence). CDR3 length: 13 residues. Trimming removed 8 bases from V and 5 bases from J; junction bases left unmatched: 6. In DNA, the CDR3 is TGTGCCAGTCAGAACAGGGGTCATCAGCCCCAGCATTTT. This gives the protein CASQNRGHQPQHF. Complete variable domain (other parts from reference TRBV19 and TRBJ1-5): DGGITQSPKYLFRKEGQNVTLSCEQNLNHDAMYWYRQDPGQGLRLIYYSQIVNDFQKGDIAEGYSVSREKKESFPLTVTSAQKNPTAFYLCASQNRGHQPQHFGDGTRLSIL.

This clonotype was detected only a few times. The V call is TRBV7-9, the J call TRBJ2-2; D uncertain. The CDR3 has 13 amino acids. The germline V and J ends were trimmed by 0 bases and 4 bases, with 3 bases remaining between them. Germline CDR1 and CDR2: SEHNR and FQNEAQ (reference sequence). The CDR3 here is CASSLAPTGELFF. Here the CDR3 DNA reads TGTGCCAGCAGCTTAGCGCCCACCGGGGAGCTGTTTTTT.

This clonotype was counted between two and nine times. The chain carries TRBV29-1 and TRBJ1-2; D gene ambiguous. Deletions cut 3 bases from V and 0 bases from J, with 8 bases between. Germline lookup yields CDR1 SQVTM and CDR2 ANQGSEA. The length of the CDR3 is 13 residues. This CDR3 reads CSVDGSTNYGYTF. The CDR3 DNA is TGCAGCGTTGACGGCAGCACTAACTATGGCTACACCTTC. The full variable domain, completed using reference TRBV29-1 and TRBJ1-2, is SAVISQKPSRDICQRGTSLTIQCQVDSQVTMMFWYRQQPGQSLTLIATANQGSEATYESGFVIDKFPISRPNLTFSTLTVSNMSPEDSSIYLCSVDGSTNYGYTFGSGTRLTVV.

In this sample, this clonotype turned up many times. The chain links TRBV7-9 to TRBJ2-5; possible D gene TRBD2, 5 bases. CDR3 size: 15 residues. Germline CDR1 is SEHNR and CDR2 is FQNEAQ (reference sequence). V gave up 3 bases and J gave up 5 bases, with 16 bases separating them. CDR3 sequence (DNA): TGTGCCAGCAGCTTTATTCGGCTAGCCGGCGAGACCCAGTACTTC. Residues: CASSFIRLAGETQYF.

The V gene is TRBV11-2, the J gene TRBJ2-5, with D perhaps TRBD2 (6 bases). Germline-derived CDR1 and CDR2 are SGHAT and FQNNGV. V lost 6 bases and J lost 2, with 10 bases in between. The CDR3 sequence is 13 residues long. CDR3 protein: CASRPGTQETQYF. The CDR3 nucleotides are TGTGCCAGCAGGCCCGGGACTCAAGAGACCCAGTACTTC.

By frequency in the sample, this clonotype is medium-sized (0.01 to 0.1%). At one end, the junction sequence differs from germline, possibly due to a read error. The V and J genes are TRBV6-6 and TRBJ2-1, with D possibly matching TRBD1 (6 bases). Germline values: CDR1 MNHNY, CDR2 SVGAGI (reference sequence). This CDR3 is 10 amino acids long. The CDR3 spells CASSWDKVIF. Here the CDR3 DNA reads TGTGCCAGCAGTTGGGACAAGGTGATCTTC.

There are many counts of this clonotype. The chain uses TRBV12-3 or TRBV12-4 and TRBJ2-5; 7 bases line up with TRBD2. The V segment lost 5 bases and the J segment 4 bases; nucleotides outside the gene matches: 4. This CDR3 contains 13 residues. The CDR3 reads CASSAGTTETQYF. The CDR3 coding sequence is TGTGCCAGCAGTGCCGGGACTACAGAGACCCAGTACTTC.

In this sample, this clonotype turned up many times. This sequence joins TRBV12-3 or TRBV12-4 and TRBJ1-1; D gene ambiguous. V gave up 2 bases and J gave up 4 bases, with 8 bases separating them. The CDR3 covers 13 residues. The CDR3 region has the DNA TGTGCCAGCAGTTTACACCCAGCCACTGAAGCTTTCTTT. It codes for CASSLHPATEAFF.

The table lists this clonotype with many counts. The CDR3 loop reads CASGQAQGGRGTEAFF. CDR3 in DNA: TGTGCCAGCGGCCAAGCACAGGGGGGTCGTGGCACTGAAGCTTTCTTT. The rearrangement uses TRBV6-5 and TRBJ1-1; TRBD1 aligns across 8 bases. Germline CDR1 is MNHEY and CDR2 is SVGAGI. V lost 8 bases to trimming and J lost 4 bases; unmatched junction nucleotides: 15. The CDR3 length is 16 residues.

This clonotype was counted at least ten times. This sequence joins TRBV7-2 and TRBJ2-7, with 9 bases fitting TRBD1. CDR3 length: 14 amino acids. Germline-derived CDR1 and CDR2 are SGHTA and FQGNSA. Trimming at V came to 4 bases and at J to 0 bases, leaving 1 base not matched to a gene. The CDR3 is CASSSQGASYEQYF. In DNA, the CDR3 is TGTGCCAGCAGCTCACAGGGGGCCTCCTACGAGCAGTACTTC.

Sample share makes this clonotype medium-sized. V usage is TRBV6-6 and J usage is TRBJ1-1; TRBD1 matches 7 bases. V was clipped by 0 bases and J by 5 bases; unmatched bases: 3. The germline V gene encodes CDR1 MNHNY and CDR2 SVGAGI (reference sequence). The CDR3 contains 14 residues. The CDR3 reads CASSYSSRGTEAFF. CDR3 sequence (DNA): TGTGCCAGCAGTTACTCGAGCAGGGGGACTGAAGCTTTCTTT.

By share, this clonotype counts as medium-sized. The V gene is TRBV6-5, the J gene TRBJ1-1; D unresolved. This CDR3 contains 13 residues. Per the germline V gene, CDR1 is MNHEY and CDR2 is SVGAGI. The germline V and J ends were trimmed by 6 bases and 4 bases, with 12 bases remaining between them. The DNA for the CDR3 is TGTGCCAGCAGCCCTAGGGAGGGCACTGAAGCTTTCTTT. Its translation is CASSPREGTEAFF.

The V gene is TRBV5-1, the J gene TRBJ1-2, with TRBD1 identical over 8 bases. From germline, CDR1 is SGHRS and CDR2 YFSETQ. The CDR3 covers 13 residues. V shed 6 bases, J shed 6 bases, and the junction held 7 bases outside the gene matches. CDR3 nucleotide sequence: TGCGCCAGCAAGGCAGGGGGCCAGGATGGCTACACCTTC. Residues: CASKAGGQDGYTF.